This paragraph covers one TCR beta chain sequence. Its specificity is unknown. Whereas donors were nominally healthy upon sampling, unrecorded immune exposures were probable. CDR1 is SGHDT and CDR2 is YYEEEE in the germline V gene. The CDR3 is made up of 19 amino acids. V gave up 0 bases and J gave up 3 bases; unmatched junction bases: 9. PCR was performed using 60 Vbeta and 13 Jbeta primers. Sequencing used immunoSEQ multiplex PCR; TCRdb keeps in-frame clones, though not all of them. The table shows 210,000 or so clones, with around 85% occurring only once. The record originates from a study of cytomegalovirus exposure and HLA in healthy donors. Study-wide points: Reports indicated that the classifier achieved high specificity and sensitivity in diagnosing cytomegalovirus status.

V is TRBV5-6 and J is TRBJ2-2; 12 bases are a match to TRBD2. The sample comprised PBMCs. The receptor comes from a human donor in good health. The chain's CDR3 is CASSLAGLAGGPDTGELFF. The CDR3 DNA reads TGTGCCAGCAGCTTGGCAGGTCTAGCGGGAGGGCCCGACACCGGGGAGCTGTTTTTT.